These T cell receptor beta chains were read from a single sample in a study of early T cells in non-severe SARS-CoV-2 infection. In TCRdb, the 5' RACE reads were re-called with MiXCR into one record per CDR3 protein. The sample contains about 36,000 distinct CDR3 sequences, under 7% of which appear only once. The sample was whole blood, taken at baseline. These receptors originate from an adult who was a healthcare worker with PCR-confirmed SARS-CoV-2 infection or an uninfected control (not recorded which). The CDR3 runs from the conserved cysteine through the conserved F or W. The D gene is left open where the match is weak. The size field is filled for only some rows; it gives once, few, many or a size class.

d_call,v_call,j_call,clone_size,cdr3_aa,cdr3_nt
TRBD2,TRBV4-2,TRBJ2-7,few,CASSQESGRAHEQYF,TGTGCCAGCAGCCAAGAGAGCGGGAGGGCCCACGAGCAGTACTTC
NA,TRBV20-1,TRBJ2-1,many,CSARDSERGSAEQFF,TGCAGTGCTAGAGATAGCGAGCGCGGCTCGGCTGAGCAGTTCTTC
NA,TRBV20-1,TRBJ2-7,many,CSATLDYAYEQYF,TGCAGTGCTACCTTGGACTACGCCTACGAGCAGTACTTC
NA,TRBV7-9,TRBJ1-1,many,CASSLKGFPPGTEAFF,TGTGCCAGCAGCTTAAAGGGTTTCCCTCCCGGCACTGAAGCTTTCTTT
NA,TRBV7-9,TRBJ1-5,many,CASSPGGGNQPQHF,TGTGCCAGCAGCCCTGGGGGGGGCAATCAGCCCCAGCATTTT
NA,TRBV28,TRBJ2-7,few,CASSPNKFSYEQYF,TGTGCCAGCAGTCCCAACAAGTTCTCCTACGAGCAGTACTTC
NA,TRBV7-6,TRBJ2-1,many,CASSLGQAYEQFF,TGTGCCAGCAGCTTAGGGCAGGCGTACGAGCAGTTCTTC
NA,TRBV7-3,TRBJ2-5,few,CASSPTRGRETQYF,TGTGCCAGCAGCCCGACGAGGGGTAGGGAGACCCAGTACTTC
NA,TRBV7-2,TRBJ1-2,many,CASSLGLGGSYGYTF,TGTGCCAGCAGCTTAGGGTTGGGGGGCTCCTATGGCTACACCTTC
NA,TRBV11-2,TRBJ2-1,many,CASSLEAPFSYNEQFF,TGTGCCAGCAGCTTAGAGGCCCCGTTCTCCTACAATGAGCAGTTCTTC
NA,TRBV7-8,TRBJ2-7,many,CASSLNYEQYF,TGTGCCAGCAGCCTCAACTACGAGCAGTACTTC
NA,TRBV7-6,TRBJ2-2,many,CANSLLSNTGELFF,TGTGCCAACAGCCTCCTTAGTAACACCGGGGAGCTGTTTTTT
NA,TRBV7-9,TRBJ2-3,many,CASSPQDTQYF,TGTGCCAGCAGCCCTCAAGATACGCAGTATTTT
NA,TRBV6-1,TRBJ2-1,many,CASRDSGKRGEQFF,TGTGCCAGCAGAGACTCCGGGAAGAGGGGCGAGCAGTTCTTC
TRBD2,TRBV24-1,TRBJ2-3,many,CATSTAGGRDTQYF,TGTGCCACCAGTACCGCGGGGGGAAGAGATACGCAGTATTTT
NA,TRBV3-1,TRBJ2-7,NA,CASSQVSGPYEQYF,TGTGCCAGCAGCCAAGTGTCGGGACCCTACGAGCAGTACTTC
TRBD1,TRBV20-1,TRBJ1-4,NA,CSARDTEGAGKLFF,TGCAGTGCTAGAGATACGGAGGGGGCTGGAAAACTGTTTTTT
TRBD1,TRBV12-3/TRBV12-4,TRBJ1-1,many,CASSRQGISEAFF,TGTGCCAGCAGCCGACAGGGAATTTCTGAAGCTTTCTTT
TRBD2,TRBV14,TRBJ2-1,few,CASSIPGLAGAAPNEQFF,TGTGCCAGCAGTATTCCGGGACTAGCGGGAGCTGCCCCAAATGAGCAGTTCTTC
NA,TRBV20-1,TRBJ2-7,many,CSARYRTDYEQYF,TGCAGTGCTAGGTATCGTACGGACTACGAGCAGTACTTC
NA,TRBV12-3/TRBV12-4,TRBJ2-7,few,CASSFHAVSYEQYF,TGTGCCAGCAGTTTCCATGCGGTTTCCTACGAGCAGTACTTC
NA,TRBV3-1,TRBJ2-3,NA,CASSLSRDTQYF,TGTGCCAGCAGCCTCTCGCGGGATACGCAGTATTTT
NA,TRBV24-1,TRBJ2-6,many,CATSRGTEPSGANVLTF,TGTGCCACCAGTCGGGGGACAGAGCCATCTGGGGCCAACGTCCTGACTTTC
NA,TRBV28,TRBJ2-3,NA,CASSFGGTSTDTQYF,TGTGCCAGCAGTTTTGGAGGGACTAGCACAGATACGCAGTATTTT
TRBD1,TRBV14,TRBJ2-1,NA,CASSQTGGSWNEQFF,TGTGCCAGCAGCCAGACAGGGGGTTCCTGGAATGAGCAGTTCTTC
TRBD1,TRBV18,TRBJ2-2,many,CASSPRQGSTGELFF,TGTGCCAGCTCACCTCGACAGGGATCCACCGGGGAGCTGTTTTTT
NA,TRBV12-3/TRBV12-4,TRBJ1-1,many,CASSPPGLTEAFF,TGTGCCAGCAGCCCCCCCGGTTTGACTGAAGCTTTCTTT
NA,TRBV11-2,TRBJ1-4,many,CASSHLGRDEKLFF,TGTGCCAGCAGCCATCTCGGAAGGGATGAAAAACTGTTTTTT